This is a list of T cell receptor gamma chains from one sample in a study of Vδ1+ human thymocytes. TCRdb fed the multiplex PCR reads into CATT to redo clone calling. The data hold about 27,000 gamma-chain clones, with roughly a fifth observed a single time. Material: Vdelta1+ gamma-delta thymocytes from the thymus. These receptors all stem from a boy in the first two years of life who had congenital heart surgery. The conserved cysteine and the conserved F or W are not part of the CDR3 here.

V: TRGV4; J: TRGJ1/TRGJ2; CDR3: ATWDCDLGYKKL
V: TRGV5; J: TRGJ1/TRGJ2; CDR3: ATWDTRKKL
V: TRGV3; J: TRGJP2; CDR3: ATWDRPRSDWIKT
V: TRGV9; J: TRGJ1/TRGJ2; CDR3: ALWEAKNYYKKL
V: TRGV5; J: TRGJ1/TRGJ2; CDR3: ATWDRPSKKL
V: TRGV3; J: TRGJ1/TRGJ2; CDR3: ATWDGREGYKKL
V: TRGV8; J: TRGJP1; CDR3: ATWDRRGTTGWFKI
V: TRGV4; J: TRGJP2; CDR3: ATWDASSDWIKT
V: TRGV4; J: TRGJ1/TRGJ2; CDR3: ATWDGANYKKL
V: TRGV4; J: TRGJ1/TRGJ2; CDR3: ATWDGGVNYYKKL
V: TRGV2; J: TRGJ1/TRGJ2; CDR3: ATWVRRYKKL
V: TRGV9; J: TRGJP2; CDR3: ALWKSDWIKT
V: TRGV8; J: TRGJP1; CDR3: ATWDKGSEGHVTGWFKI
V: TRGV2; J: TRGJ1/TRGJ2; CDR3: ATWDGFYKKL
V: TRGV8; J: TRGJ1/TRGJ2; CDR3: ATWDPRTDYKKL
V: TRGV8; J: TRGJ1/TRGJ2; CDR3: ATWDIQNKKL
V: TRGV8; J: TRGJ1/TRGJ2; CDR3: ATWDRGRRKL
V: TRGV9; J: TRGJP; CDR3: ALWEVGRELGKKIKV
V: TRGV3; J: TRGJ1/TRGJ2; CDR3: ATWDSPHLLEKL
V: TRGV9; J: TRGJP; CDR3: ALWEAELGKKIKV
V: TRGV9; J: TRGJP; CDR3: ALWEVRRELGKKIKV
V: TRGV4; J: TRGJ1/TRGJ2; CDR3: ATWDGKGYYKKL
V: TRGV4; J: TRGJ1/TRGJ2; CDR3: ATWEVLKKL
V: TRGV3; J: TRGJ1/TRGJ2; CDR3: ATWDGTPFYYKKL
V: TRGV5; J: TRGJ1/TRGJ2; CDR3: ATWDGNLYYKKL
V: TRGV9; J: TRGJP2; CDR3: ALWEVTPPKVKT
V: TRGV5; J: TRGJ1/TRGJ2; CDR3: ATWDRYKDYKKL
V: TRGV9; J: TRGJP; CDR3: ALWGQELGKKIKV
V: TRGV9; J: TRGJ1/TRGJ2; CDR3: ALWEVPGYYKKL
V: TRGV5; J: TRGJ1/TRGJ2; CDR3: ATWGSGGTKKL
V: TRGV5; J: TRGJP1; CDR3: ATWDSPSLTGWFKI
V: TRGV3; J: TRGJ1/TRGJ2; CDR3: ATWDRPSHVAYKKL
V: TRGV4; J: TRGJ1/TRGJ2; CDR3: ATWDGPGYYKKL
V: TRGV9; J: TRGJ1/TRGJ2; CDR3: ALWEVRKKL
V: TRGV9; J: TRGJ1/TRGJ2; CDR3: ALWEIPPHYKKL
V: TRGV2; J: TRGJP2; CDR3: ATWEGGCDWIKT